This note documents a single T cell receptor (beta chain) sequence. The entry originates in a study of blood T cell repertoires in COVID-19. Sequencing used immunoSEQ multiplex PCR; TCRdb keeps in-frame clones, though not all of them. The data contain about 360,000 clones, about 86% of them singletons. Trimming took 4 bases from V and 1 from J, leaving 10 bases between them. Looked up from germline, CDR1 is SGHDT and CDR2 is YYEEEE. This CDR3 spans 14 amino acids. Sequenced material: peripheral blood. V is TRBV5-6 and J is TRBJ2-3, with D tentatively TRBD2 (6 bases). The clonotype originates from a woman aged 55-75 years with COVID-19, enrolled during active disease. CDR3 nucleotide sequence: TGTGCCAGCAGCCCCACGGGGGGCACAGATACGCAGTATTTT. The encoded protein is CASSPTGGTDTQYF. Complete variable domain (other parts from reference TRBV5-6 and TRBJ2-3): DAGVTQSPTHLIKTRGQQVTLRCSPKSGHDTVSWYQQALGQGPQFIFQYYEEEERQRGNFPDRFSGHQFPNYSSELNVNALLLGDSALYLCASSPTGGTDTQYFGPGTRLTVL.